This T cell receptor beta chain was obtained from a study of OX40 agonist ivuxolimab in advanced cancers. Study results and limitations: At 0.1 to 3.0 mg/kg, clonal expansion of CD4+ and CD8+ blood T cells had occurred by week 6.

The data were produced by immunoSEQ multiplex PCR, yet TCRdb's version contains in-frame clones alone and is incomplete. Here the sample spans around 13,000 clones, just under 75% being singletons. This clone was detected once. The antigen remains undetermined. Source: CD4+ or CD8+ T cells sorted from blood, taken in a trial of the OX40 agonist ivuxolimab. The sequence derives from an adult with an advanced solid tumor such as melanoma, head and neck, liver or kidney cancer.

The CDR3 is CASSGGYLSEQYF. CDR3 coding DNA: TGTGCCAGCAGCGGGGGCTACCTGTCCGAGCAGTACTTC. This sequence joins TRBV9 and TRBJ2-7; tentatively, D is TRBD1 (5 bases). The germline CDR1 and CDR2 sequences are SGDLS and YYNGEE. V was cut by 3 bases and J by 6 bases, with 13 bases left in between. The CDR3 covers 13 residues.